Each of the 5 T cell receptor beta chains below was sequenced from the same sample in a study of tumor-infiltrating lymphocytes in oesophageal squamous cell carcinoma. TCRdb reprocessed the PCR reads with MiXCR, giving one entry per CDR3 protein. The data show some 15,000 distinct CDR3 sequences, roughly half seen once. Sequenced material: blood. The receptors here all came from a male donor with esophageal squamous cell carcinoma.

This clonotype was recorded a few times. A much larger clone lies one base from this, so it may be a read error. V gene TRBV5-1 combines with J gene TRBJ2-3, with D perhaps given as TRBD1 or TRBD2 (5 bases each). The CDR3 covers 13 residues. Germline loops: CDR1 SGHRS, CDR2 YFSETQ. Trimming removed 4 bases at V and 14 bases at J, with 20 bases between. The CDR3 nucleotides read TGCGCCAGCAGCGCGTCCGGGACCGGGGAGCTGTATTTT. Residues: CASSASGTGELYF.

Within the sample, this clonotype is medium-sized. The chain combines TRBV7-3 with TRBJ2-3; 7 bases align to TRBD1. Germline values: CDR1 SGHTA, CDR2 FQGTGA. With 6 bases clipped from V and 1 base from J, the junction kept 4 bases outside the gene matches. This CDR3 contains 14 residues. This CDR3 is CASSSGTGTDTQYF. The DNA of the CDR3 is TGTGCCAGCAGTTCCGGGACAGGCACAGATACGCAGTATTTT.

This chain links TRBV5-1 with TRBJ2-1; D might be TRBD2 (5 bases). The tail of the sequence fits TRBJ2-7 better, so the J call may be wrong. The CDR3 sequence is 15 residues long. CDR1 SGHRS and CDR2 YFSETQ come from the germline V gene. CDR3 loop: CASSLGVMEVNEQYF. For the CDR3, the DNA is TGCGCCAGCAGCTTGGGGGTCATGGAGGTAAATGAGCAGTACTTC.

This clonotype appeared many times. The CDR3 loop is CASSRRGTSGTASSYNEQFF. In DNA, the CDR3 is TGTGCCAGCAGCCGAAGAGGGACTAGCGGGACCGCGAGCTCCTACAATGAGCAGTTCTTC. The chain recombines TRBV7-9 with TRBJ2-1, with 13 positions matching TRBD2. V shed 5 bases and J 0 bases; nucleotides not matched to a gene: 13. The CDR3 runs to 20 residues. CDR1 SEHNR and CDR2 FQNEAQ come from the germline V gene (reference sequence).

The chain joins TRBV7-3 to TRBJ2-5; maybe TRBD1 (6 bases). The CDR3 contains 13 residues. The V gene's germline CDR1 is SGHTA and CDR2 FQGTGA. V dropped 2 bases and J dropped 4 bases, with 8 bases sitting between them. The CDR3 region is CASSLQGSETQYF. In DNA, the CDR3 is TGTGCCAGCAGCTTACAGGGGTCAGAGACCCAGTACTTC.